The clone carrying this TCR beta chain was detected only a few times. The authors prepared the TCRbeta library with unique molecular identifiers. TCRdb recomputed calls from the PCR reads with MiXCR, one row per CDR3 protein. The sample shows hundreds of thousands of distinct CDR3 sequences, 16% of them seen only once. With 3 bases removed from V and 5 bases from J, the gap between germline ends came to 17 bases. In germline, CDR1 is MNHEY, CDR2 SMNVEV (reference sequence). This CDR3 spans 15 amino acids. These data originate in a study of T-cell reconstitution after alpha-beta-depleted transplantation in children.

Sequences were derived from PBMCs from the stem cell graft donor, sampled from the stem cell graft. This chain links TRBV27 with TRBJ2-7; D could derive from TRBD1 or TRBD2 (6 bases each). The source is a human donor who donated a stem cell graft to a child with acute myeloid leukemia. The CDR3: CASSFAGQGLHEQYF. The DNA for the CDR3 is TGTGCCAGCAGTTTTGCGGGGCAGGGGTTACACGAGCAGTACTTC.